A selection of T cell receptor beta chains follows, all from one sample in a study of OX40 agonist ivuxolimab in advanced cancers. Only in-frame clones appear in the TCRdb table, and some are missing; sequencing was by immunoSEQ multiplex PCR. The sample has some 53,000 clones, 85% to 95% seen once. The sample was CD4+ or CD8+ T cells sorted from blood, taken in a trial of the OX40 agonist ivuxolimab. These receptors were obtained from an adult with an advanced solid tumor such as melanoma, head and neck, liver or kidney cancer. Both conserved end residues are part of each CDR3. Each record gives: V gene, J gene, D gene, clone size, CDR3 DNA, CDR3 protein. A D gene is named only where the DNA matches it firmly. Clone size appears in some rows only: once, few, many, or a class for an expanded clone.

TRBV21-1	TRBJ2-5	NA	NA	TGTGCCAGCAGCAAAGAGTGGCAGGCAGGGGGGACCCAGTACTTC	CASSKEWQAGGTQYF
TRBV14	TRBJ2-7	NA	once	TGTGCCAGCAGCCACGGGGGCTCCTACGGGCAGTACTTC	CASSHGGSYGQYF
TRBV7-8	TRBJ2-1	NA	NA	TGTGCCAGCAGCTTAGCGCATCTCACAGGGTCCTACAATGAGCAGTTCTTC	CASSLAHLTGSYNEQFF
TRBV27	TRBJ2-1	TRBD2	NA	TGTGCCAGCAGTTCTAGCGGGTTGAGCTCCTACAATGAGCAGTTCTTC	CASSSSGLSSYNEQFF
TRBV9	TRBJ2-2	NA	once	TGTGCCAGCAGCGCCCACCTGGGGACCGGGGAGCTGTTTTTT	CASSAHLGTGELFF
TRBV5-1	TRBJ1-6	NA	NA	TGCGCCTCGCAACGCTCCTATAATTCACCCCTCCACTTT	CASQRSYNSPLHF
TRBV28	TRBJ1-2	NA	NA	TGTGCCAGCAGTTTAGGGACAATAAGGGAGATAGATGACTATGGCTACACCTTC	CASSLGTIREIDDYGYTF
TRBV14	TRBJ2-7	NA	NA	TGTGCCAGCAGCCAAGGTCCGCCCGGGCCCCCCCCCTACGAGCAGTACTTC	CASSQGPPGPPPYEQYF
TRBV6-5	TRBJ2-2	NA	NA	TGTGCCAGCAGTTACACGACTAGTTCCGGGGAGCTGTTTTTT	CASSYTTSSGELFF
TRBV10-3	TRBJ2-3	TRBD2	NA	TGTGCCATCAGTGGTACTAGCGGGAGATGGTCAGATACGCAGTATTTT	CAISGTSGRWSDTQYF
TRBV27	TRBJ2-1	NA	NA	TGTGCCAGCAGTTTAATAGGACACGGAGACAATGAGCAGTTCTTC	CASSLIGHGDNEQFF
TRBV28	TRBJ2-1	TRBD1	NA	TGTGCCAGCAGTCTAACCGGACAGGGCAACAATGAGCAGTTCTTC	CASSLTGQGNNEQFF
TRBV28	TRBJ2-7	NA	few	TGTGCCAGCAGTTTATCAGACGAGCAGTACTTC	CASSLSDEQYF
TRBV19	TRBJ2-7	NA	NA	TGTGCCAGTAGTATTTGGGGAGCCCACGAGCAGTACTTC	CASSIWGAHEQYF
TRBV6-5	TRBJ2-7	NA	NA	TGTGCCAGCATGGACTACGAGCAGTACTTC	CASMDYEQYF
TRBV29-1	TRBJ2-1	NA	NA	TGCAGCGTAGAATGGGTAGCGGCTTCCTACAATGAGCAGTTCTTC	CSVEWVAASYNEQFF
TRBV4-1	TRBJ1-2	NA	NA	TGCGCCAGCAGCCAACCCGCCGGGGCTGATGGCTACACCTTC	CASSQPAGADGYTF
TRBV7-9	TRBJ2-7	NA	once	TGTGCCAGCAGCTTAGCCGGGAACTACGAGCAGTACTTC	CASSLAGNYEQYF
TRBV4-1	TRBJ2-7	TRBD2	NA	TGCGCCAGCAGCCAAGGTGGACTAGGGGAATACGAGCAGTACTTC	CASSQGGLGEYEQYF
TRBV9	TRBJ2-3	NA	NA	TGTGCCAGCAGCGTAGCGCTAGCCAACACAGATACGCAGTATTTT	CASSVALANTDTQYF
TRBV5-1	TRBJ2-7	NA	NA	TGCGCCAGCAACCCCTCGACGGGCTACGAGCAGTACTTC	CASNPSTGYEQYF
TRBV28	TRBJ2-7	TRBD1	once	TGTGCCAGCAAAGAGACAGGGTTTCACGAGCAGTACTTC	CASKETGFHEQYF
TRBV10-1	TRBJ2-3	NA	NA	TGCGCCAGCAGTGAGTGGACAGATAGCACAGATACGCAGTATTTT	CASSEWTDSTDTQYF
TRBV19	TRBJ2-7	NA	NA	TGTGCCAGCGGATGGGGCTACGAGCAGTACTTC	CASGWGYEQYF
TRBV28	TRBJ2-7	NA	once	TGTGCCAGCAGTTATCATTTGGGGAACTACGAGCAGTACTTC	CASSYHLGNYEQYF
TRBV2	TRBJ2-7	NA	NA	TGTGCCATCAAGCCAGGGGCCGCCTACGAGCAGTACTTC	CAIKPGAAYEQYF
TRBV27	TRBJ2-7	TRBD2	NA	TGTGCCAGCAGTTTCCGTCTAGCGGGAGGGCTCGAGCAGTACTTC	CASSFRLAGGLEQYF
TRBV28	TRBJ1-4	NA	NA	TGTGCCAGCAGCAGCGGGCTTCTTAATCTGTTTTTT	CASSSGLLNLFF
TRBV19	TRBJ1-3	NA	NA	TGTGCCAGTAGCCCGGGGACATCTGGAAACACCATATATTTT	CASSPGTSGNTIYF
TRBV4-1	TRBJ2-2	NA	NA	TGCGCCAGCAGCCAAGGTGAAAACGCCGGGGAGCTGTTTTTT	CASSQGENAGELFF
TRBV18	TRBJ2-7	NA	once	TGTGCCAGCTCACCCGCCCTCCCCAGCTCCTACGAGCAGTACTTC	CASSPALPSSYEQYF
TRBV7-9	TRBJ2-5	NA	NA	TGTGCCAGCAGGGGGATTCAGACCCAGTACTTC	CASRGIQTQYF
TRBV27	TRBJ2-2	NA	NA	TGTGCCAGCAGTTCCCAGGAGAACACCGGGGAGCTGTTTTTT	CASSSQENTGELFF
TRBV2	TRBJ1-1	TRBD1	few	TGTGCCAGGGGGGACAGGGAGATCACTGAAGCTTTCTTT	CARGDREITEAFF
TRBV6-1	TRBJ2-4	TRBD1	NA	TGTGCCATCTCCGGGACAGTGAACATTCAGTACTTC	CAISGTVNIQYF
TRBV6-6	TRBJ1-1	NA	NA	TGTGCCAGCAGTTACTCAAACACTGAAGCTTTCTTT	CASSYSNTEAFF